The clone carrying this T cell receptor beta chain was recorded many times. First-strand cDNA relied on TRAV- and TRBV-specific primers spanning alpha and beta chains. A roughly 20-cycle PCR with a constant-region primer and V-primer adapter amplified TCRs. The mRNA that was isolated underwent amplification by in vitro transcription. MiXCR was run by TCRdb on the reads, yielding one entry per CDR3 protein. The repertoire holds approximately 84,000 distinct CDR3 sequences, with about 18% as singletons. CDR1 is SGHRS, CDR2 YFSETQ, per germline. The CDR3 spans 13 residues. V lost 6 bases and J lost 3, with 10 bases in between. This specimen comes from a study of low-dose radiotherapy and immunotherapy resistance in tumors. Study-wide background: Ipilimumab 1 mg/kg every six weeks, together with nivolumab 240 mg every two weeks, was given intravenously to patients. Patients took oral aspirin 300 mg daily for four cycles from cycle 1 day 1.

Time point here: before trial treatment. The donors' treatment consisted of nivolumab, ipilimumab, aspirin, low-dose cyclophosphamide and low-dose radiotherapy. The sample here was PBMCs, taken before treatment. The gene calls are TRBV5-1 and TRBJ2-1, with D uncertain. The TCR was taken from a male donor with prostate cancer. CDR3 nucleotides: TGCGCCAGCAAGGCTAGAAACTACAATGAGCAGTTCTTC. Translating it yields CASKARNYNEQFF.